This TCR beta chain was documented in a study of T cell repertoires in cytomegalovirus infection. TCRdb independently ran MiXCR on the reads; one entry per CDR3 protein. The sample shows hundreds of thousands of distinct CDR3 sequences, 30% to 40% of them seen only once. The V gene lost 2 bases and the J gene lost 9 bases, with 8 bases spanning the gap. The CDR3 is made up of 11 amino acids. Germline V gene data show CDR1 as SGHDT and CDR2 as YYEEEE. Comment on this clonotype: Its antigen is unknown.

The sequencing here drew on cultured CD8+ T cells from PBMCs, taken from culture after CMV antigen stimulation. The source of this sequence is a human donor in good health (CMV status not recorded). Some clones in this sample may be carry-over from other donors' samples. V usage is TRBV5-6 and J usage is TRBJ1-1, with D perhaps TRBD1 (5 bases). Here the CDR3 DNA reads TGTGCCAGCAGCTTTGGGACGAAAGCTTTCTTT. Translated: CASSFGTKAFF.